Listed below are T cell receptor beta chains from one sample, sequenced in a study of OX40 agonist ivuxolimab in advanced cancers. Sequencing used immunoSEQ multiplex PCR; TCRdb keeps in-frame clones, though not all of them. In the table there are some 77,000 clones, 80% to 90% of which are singletons. Material: CD4+ or CD8+ T cells sorted from blood, obtained in a trial of the OX40 agonist ivuxolimab. The receptors here all came from an adult with an advanced solid tumor such as melanoma, head and neck, liver or kidney cancer. The CDR3 runs from the conserved cysteine through the conserved F or W. A D gene is named only where the DNA matches it firmly. Size is omitted from some rows. Given values are once, few, many or a class for expanded clones.

TRBV11-3	.	.	TRBJ2-7	CASSAGVEQYF	TGTGCCAGCAGCGCCGGGGTCGAGCAGTACTTC
TRBV28	.	.	TRBJ2-5	CASSLSSGAPAMYF	TGTGCCAGCAGTTTAAGCTCCGGGGCCCCGGCCATGTACTTC
TRBV7-9	.	TRBD1	TRBJ1-5	CASSRTGNNQPQHF	TGTGCCAGCAGCAGGACAGGGAACAATCAGCCCCAGCATTTT
TRBV2	.	.	TRBJ2-7	CATRDGYEQYF	TGTGCCACCCGGGACGGATACGAGCAGTACTTC
TRBV11-2	.	TRBD1	TRBJ2-7	CASSVGRTGAYEQYF	TGTGCCAGCAGCGTAGGTAGGACAGGGGCCTACGAGCAGTACTTC
TRBV9	.	TRBD1	TRBJ1-1	CASSVGPGGNTEAFF	TGTGCCAGCAGCGTAGGGCCAGGGGGGAACACTGAAGCTTTCTTT
TRBV7-3	once	TRBD1	TRBJ2-5	CASSMGQQETQYF	TGTGCCAGCAGCATGGGACAGCAAGAGACCCAGTACTTC
TRBV30	.	TRBD2	TRBJ2-7	CAGGLGRGKEQYF	TGTGCCGGGGGACTAGGGCGGGGAAAAGAGCAGTACTTC
TRBV6-6	.	TRBD1	TRBJ1-3	CASNPGQTLSGNTIYF	TGTGCCAGCAATCCGGGACAGACACTCTCTGGAAACACCATATATTTT
TRBV5-1	.	TRBD1	TRBJ2-1	CASSGVTGGLGNEQFF	TGCGCCAGCAGTGGGGTGACAGGGGGCTTGGGCAATGAGCAGTTCTTC
TRBV5-4	few	.	TRBJ2-6	CASSPGGSTLSGANVLTF	TGTGCCAGCAGCCCGGGGGGCAGCACTCTCTCTGGGGCCAACGTCCTGACTTTC
TRBV25-1	.	.	TRBJ2-2	CASSTAGATNTGELFF	TGTGCCAGCAGTACCGCAGGGGCTACGAACACCGGGGAGCTGTTTTTT
TRBV6-5	once	.	TRBJ2-3	CASKAGASTDTQYF	TGTGCCAGCAAGGCGGGGGCTAGCACAGATACGCAGTATTTT
TRBV5-4	once	.	TRBJ1-1	CASSLETENTEAFF	TGTGCCAGCAGCTTAGAGACAGAGAACACTGAAGCTTTCTTT
TRBV4-1	.	.	TRBJ2-5	CASSQDWRQGGETQYF	TGCGCCAGCAGCCAAGATTGGAGGCAGGGAGGAGAGACCCAGTACTTC
TRBV5-1	.	.	TRBJ1-1	CASSLAFPGASGNTEAFF	TGCGCCAGCAGCTTGGCTTTCCCAGGGGCTAGCGGGAACACTGAAGCTTTCTTT
TRBV5-4	.	.	TRBJ2-7	CATARGANEQYF	TGTGCCACCGCCCGGGGGGCCAACGAGCAGTACTTC
TRBV6-6	.	.	TRBJ2-7	CASSTSYEQYF	TGTGCCAGCAGTACTTCCTACGAGCAGTACTTC
TRBV28	.	.	TRBJ1-2	CASSLVWTNNYGYTF	TGTGCCAGCAGTTTAGTCTGGACAAATAACTATGGCTACACCTTC
TRBV5-4	.	.	TRBJ1-5	CASSIDPEGQPQHF	TGTGCCAGCAGCATCGACCCGGAGGGTCAGCCCCAGCATTTT
TRBV29-1	.	TRBD2	TRBJ2-1	CSASRAGGGNEQFF	TGCAGCGCGTCCCGGGCGGGAGGTGGGAATGAGCAGTTCTTC
TRBV19	.	.	TRBJ1-3	CASSSLSGNTIYF	TGTGCCAGTAGCAGCCTCTCTGGAAACACCATATATTTT
TRBV27	.	TRBD1	TRBJ2-7	CASSLRRTGGSYEQYF	TGTGCCAGCAGCCTTAGGAGGACAGGGGGGTCCTACGAGCAGTACTTC
TRBV5-1	.	.	TRBJ1-3	CASSLGSESGNTIYF	TGCGCCAGCAGCTTGGGGTCAGAAAGTGGAAACACCATATATTTT
TRBV5-8	.	TRBD2	TRBJ2-1	CASSLGLAGISYNEQFF	TGTGCCAGCAGCTTGGGGCTAGCGGGGATCTCCTACAATGAGCAGTTCTTC
TRBV2	.	.	TRBJ2-5	CASSEQLEFQETQYF	TGTGCCAGCAGCGAACAACTAGAGTTCCAAGAGACCCAGTACTTC
TRBV6-6	.	TRBD1	TRBJ1-4	CASRTRQGPNEKLFF	TGTGCCAGCAGAACAAGACAGGGCCCTAATGAAAAACTGTTTTTT
TRBV10-3	.	.	TRBJ2-7	CAISDSLGIGYEQYF	TGTGCCATCAGTGATTCCTTGGGAATTGGATACGAGCAGTACTTC
TRBV7-2	.	.	TRBJ2-2	CASSFAGELFF	TGTGCCAGCAGCTTTGCCGGGGAGCTGTTTTTT
TRBV7-2	.	.	TRBJ1-6	CASSRGGGAPLHF	TGTGCCAGCAGTCGCGGGGGAGGCGCGCCCCTCCACTTT
TRBV11-2	.	.	TRBJ1-1	CASSLAGNMNTEAFF	TGTGCCAGCAGCTTAGCGGGCAACATGAACACTGAAGCTTTCTTT
TRBV4-1	.	TRBD2	TRBJ2-3	CASSHESGGADTQYF	TGCGCCAGCAGCCACGAGAGCGGGGGAGCAGATACGCAGTATTTT
TRBV6-1	.	.	TRBJ2-5	CASGKREEPREYF	TGTGCCAGCGGAAAGAGGGAGGAACCGAGGGAGTACTTC
TRBV5-1	.	.	TRBJ2-7	CASSSSQGYEQYF	TGCGCCAGCAGCTCCTCACAGGGCTACGAGCAGTACTTC
TRBV11-2	.	.	TRBJ1-4	CASSSGGRGGNEKLFF	TGTGCCAGCAGCTCGGGCGGACGGGGGGGTAATGAAAAACTGTTTTTT
TRBV27	.	.	TRBJ2-3	CASRKAFGTMGIDTQYF	TGTGCCAGCAGAAAGGCCTTTGGGACGATGGGCATAGATACGCAGTATTTT
TRBV15	.	.	TRBJ1-1	CATSRDGGGQGPMNTEAFF	TGTGCCACCAGCAGAGATGGGGGGGGGCAAGGCCCCATGAACACTGAAGCTTTCTTT
TRBV5-1	.	.	TRBJ2-7	CASGVAGIIGEQYF	TGCGCCAGCGGTGTAGCCGGCATAATAGGCGAGCAGTACTTC
TRBV28	.	.	TRBJ1-2	CASSDNRATNYGYTF	TGTGCCAGCAGCGATAACAGGGCGACGAACTATGGCTACACCTTC
TRBV2	.	.	TRBJ1-5	CASSVGISEQPQHF	TGTGCCAGCAGTGTTGGCATTTCAGAACAGCCCCAGCATTTT
TRBV2	.	.	TRBJ2-6	CASSLEGPGANVLTF	TGTGCCAGCAGTCTCGAGGGACCTGGGGCCAACGTCCTGACTTTC
TRBV7-9	once	.	TRBJ2-3	CASSLQGPPGGTQYF	TGTGCCAGCAGCTTGCAGGGGCCACCGGGTGGTACGCAGTATTTT
TRBV6-6	few	.	TRBJ2-7	CASSYQGQEQYF	TGTGCCAGCAGTTACCAGGGGCAGGAGCAGTACTTC
TRBV6-1	.	TRBD1	TRBJ1-4	CASSALTGTGPDVGFF	TGTGCCAGCAGTGCTTTAACCGGGACAGGGCCCGATGTCGGATTTTTT
TRBV9	few	TRBD1	TRBJ1-3	CASSLGTGGGGNTIYF	TGTGCCAGCAGCCTAGGGACAGGGGGTGGTGGAAACACCATATATTTT
TRBV29-1	.	TRBD1	TRBJ2-5	CSVLQPSQGPQETQYF	TGCAGCGTGCTACAGCCGTCACAGGGGCCCCAAGAGACCCAGTACTTC